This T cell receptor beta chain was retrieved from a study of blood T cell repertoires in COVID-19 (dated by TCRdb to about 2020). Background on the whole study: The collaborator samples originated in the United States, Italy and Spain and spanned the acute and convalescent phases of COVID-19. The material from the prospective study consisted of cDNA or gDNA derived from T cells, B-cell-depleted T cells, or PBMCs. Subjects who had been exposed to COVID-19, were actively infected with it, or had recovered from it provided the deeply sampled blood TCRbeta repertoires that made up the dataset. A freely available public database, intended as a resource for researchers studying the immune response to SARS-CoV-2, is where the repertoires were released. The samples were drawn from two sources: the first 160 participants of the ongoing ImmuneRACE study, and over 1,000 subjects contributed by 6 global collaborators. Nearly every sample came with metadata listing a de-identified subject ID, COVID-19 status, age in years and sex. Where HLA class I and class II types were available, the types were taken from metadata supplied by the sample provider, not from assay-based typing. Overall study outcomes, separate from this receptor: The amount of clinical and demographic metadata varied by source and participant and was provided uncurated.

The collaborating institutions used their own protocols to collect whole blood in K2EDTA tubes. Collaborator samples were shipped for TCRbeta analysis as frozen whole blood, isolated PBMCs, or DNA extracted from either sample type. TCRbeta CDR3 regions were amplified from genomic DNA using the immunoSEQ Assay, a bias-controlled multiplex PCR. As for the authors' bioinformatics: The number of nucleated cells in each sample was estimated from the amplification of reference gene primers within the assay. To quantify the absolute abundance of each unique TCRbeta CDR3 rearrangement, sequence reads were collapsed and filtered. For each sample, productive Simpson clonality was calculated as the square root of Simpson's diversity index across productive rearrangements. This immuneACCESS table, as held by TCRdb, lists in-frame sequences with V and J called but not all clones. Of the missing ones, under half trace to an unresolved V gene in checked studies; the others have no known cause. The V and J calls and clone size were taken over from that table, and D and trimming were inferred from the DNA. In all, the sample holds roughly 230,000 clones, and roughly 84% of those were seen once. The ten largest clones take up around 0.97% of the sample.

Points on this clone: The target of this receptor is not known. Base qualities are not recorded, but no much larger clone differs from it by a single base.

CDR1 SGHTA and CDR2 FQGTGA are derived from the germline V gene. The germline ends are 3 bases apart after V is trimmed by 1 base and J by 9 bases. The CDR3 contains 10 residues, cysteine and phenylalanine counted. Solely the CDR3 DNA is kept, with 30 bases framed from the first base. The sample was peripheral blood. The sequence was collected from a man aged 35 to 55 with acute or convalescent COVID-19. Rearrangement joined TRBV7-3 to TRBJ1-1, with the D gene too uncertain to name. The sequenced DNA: TGTGCCAGCAGCTTAATAAAAGCTTTCTTT. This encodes CASSLIKAFF.